This entry describes one TCR beta chain. The antigen is undetermined. The beta constant-region primer was an equimolar mix of two oligonucleotides covering TRBC1 and TRBC2. Four rounds of PCR amplified the ligated cDNA using nested alpha and beta constant-region primers plus SP2. MiXCR, applied by TCRdb to the UMI-ligation and nested PCR reads, yields one record per CDR3 protein. The data contain 99,000 or so distinct CDR3 sequences, about 14% of them singletons. This sample stems from a study of naive and memory T cell subsets. General study points: A few larger clonotypes appeared in naive repertoires, especially CD8, possibly memory cells re-expressing CD45RA.

Material for sequencing was naive CD8+ T cells from blood. The receptor was derived from a human donor in good health.

In DNA form, the CDR3 reads TGTGCCAGCAGTTTGACGGCTAGCGGGGGCAATGAGCAGTTCTTC. It encodes CASSLTASGGNEQFF. The gene calls are TRBV28 and TRBJ2-1; TRBD2 agrees at 10 bases. The germline V gene has CDR1 MDHEN and CDR2 SYDVKM. The CDR3 is made up of 15 amino acids. The J segment lost 6 bases and the V segment lost 3 bases, leaving 5 bases of the junction unmatched. The full variable domain, with the rest looked up from reference TRBV28 and TRBJ2-1, is DVKVTQSSRYLVKRTGEKVFLECVQDMDHENMFWYRQDPGLGLRLIYFSYDVKMKEKGDIPEGYSVSREKKERFSLILESASTNQTSMYLCASSLTASGGNEQFFGPGTRLTVL.